This entry features one T cell receptor (beta chain) sequence. Its antigen is undetermined. This sample is part of a study of T-cell memory formation after mild COVID-19. Notes on the study in general: Those CD4+ clones that contracted were mainly in CM and EM (CD8+ ones in EMRA).

TCRdb fed the 5' RACE reads into MiXCR, producing one record per CDR3 protein. There are about 350,000 distinct CDR3 sequences in the sample; approximately 14% occur only once, and about a fifth lies in the top ten. Germline V gene data show CDR1 as DFQATT and CDR2 as SNEGSKA (reference sequence). The CDR3 covers 15 residues. Unmatched junction bases numbered 7, after V lost 0 bases and J lost 5 bases. The chain couples TRBV20-1 to TRBJ2-1; TRBD2 matches at 7 bases. Sample: PBMCs or a T cell subset sorted from them (not recorded which). This sequence was found in a man aged 18 to 30 who had mild COVID-19 (a few samples of this study predate the infection). Cell type and time point are not known. The CDR3 nucleotides are TGCAGTGCTAGAGATGTGCGGGGGATTAACAATGAGCAGTTCTTC. It yields the protein CSARDVRGINNEQFF.